The present entry profiles one T cell receptor beta chain with its context. What it binds is not known. For the second PCR, which ran for roughly 7 to 11 cycles, a sample-barcoded 5' primer and a J-beta primer mix were used. Researchers report that each sample yielded at least 2.5 million CDR3-containing paired-end reads. TCRdb redid the calling of the 5' RACE reads with MiXCR, one entry per CDR3 protein. The sample holds some 700,000 distinct CDR3 sequences, approximately 21% seen once. A minimum of 6 million PBMCs was isolated per sample. The CDR3 is 18 residues long. The germline V gene has CDR1 LNHNV and CDR2 YYDKDF (reference sequence). The J segment lost 4 bases and the V segment lost 4 bases, leaving 17 bases of the junction unmatched. This specimen comes from a study of blood T cells in healthy people across ages. General study points: Diversity was estimated from one million T cells, and these estimates were considered underestimates. The study lacked donor CMV status, which possibly confounded expanded clonotype changes.

Input material: blood. The sequence came from a man in his 70s in good health. The chain joins TRBV15 to TRBJ2-5; the match to TRBD1 covers 8 bases. For the CDR3, the DNA is TGTGCCACCAGCAAACGGGGGCAGGGGGCTTCGATCGGAGAGACCCAGTACTTC. Amino acid sequence: CATSKRGQGASIGETQYF.